The present T cell receptor (beta chain) was sequenced within a study of blood T cell repertoires in COVID-19. The data were produced by immunoSEQ multiplex PCR, yet TCRdb's version contains in-frame clones alone and is incomplete. The table includes 140,000 to 150,000 clones, approximately 90% detected once. Germline V lookup: CDR1 LNHDA, CDR2 SQIVND (reference sequence). The CDR3 is made up of 16 amino acids. With 5 bases clipped from V and 5 bases from J, the junction kept 10 bases outside the gene matches. Recruits, aged about 18 to 90 years, lived in 20 to 30 US areas. The source of this sequence is a woman aged 40-49 years who had been exposed to COVID-19. Specimen: PBMCs or T cells enriched from blood (not recorded which). The chain links TRBV19 to TRBJ1-2; TRBD1 matches at 11 bases. CDR3 loop: CASSRTGGGGHYGYTF. The DNA for the CDR3 is TGTGCCAGTAGTCGGACAGGGGGCGGAGGCCATTATGGCTACACCTTC.